The T cell receptor beta chain described here comes from a study of Ad26.COV2.S vaccination and SARS-CoV-2 variants. Study outcomes and limitations: Possibly, TCR breadth and depth analyses underestimated total T cell responses. Higher spike-specific TCR breadth was found in vaccine recipients than in placebo recipients.

Per germline, CDR1 SEHNR and CDR2 FQNEAQ (reference sequence). V dropped 5 bases and J dropped 3; count of bases not matched to a gene: 7. The CDR3 extends over 15 amino acids. Here immunoSEQ multiplex PCR was the method, and the copy in TCRdb shows in-frame clones only, minus some. Altogether around 100,000 clones are present, around 80% being singletons, with the ten largest covering 17%. For this clone: Its antigen is not identified.

The receptor was derived from a human donor who had recovered from COVID-19. The chain couples TRBV7-9 to TRBJ1-2; TRBD1 aligns across 9 bases. This material consisted of peripheral blood, taken after recovery from COVID-19. The chain's CDR3 is CASSPQQGADYGYTF. In nucleotides, the CDR3 is TGTGCCAGCAGCCCTCAACAGGGGGCCGACTATGGCTACACCTTC.